The clone carrying this TCR beta chain was detected only a few times. Its antigen is unknown. The donors, healthy Caucasians from Russia, were aged 6 to 90. The data stem from a study of blood T cells in healthy people across ages. Findings of the study overall: Naive CD4+ cell counts and diversity both ran higher in long-lived than in aged donors. With age, beta diversity per million T cells declined roughly linearly, significantly by about 37.

This CDR3 has 16 residues. V lost 5 bases to trimming and J lost 0 bases; unmatched junction nucleotides: 6. The germline V gene has CDR1 SGHTA and CDR2 FQGNSA. A second 7 to 11 cycle PCR used barcoded and J-beta primers. Each single sample gave us at least 2.5 million CDR3-containing paired-end reads. A single record per CDR3 protein comes from TCRdb applying MiXCR to the 5' RACE reads. The repertoire holds about 670,000 distinct CDR3 sequences, with around two fifths as singletons. The specimen was blood. V usage is TRBV7-2 and J usage is TRBJ2-3; TRBD2 agrees at 9 bases. This TCR derives from an elderly man in good health. The CDR3 protein is CASSRLAGSSTDTQYF. The CDR3 DNA reads TGTGCCAGCAGCCGCCTAGCGGGGTCTAGCACAGATACGCAGTATTTT. Filled out from reference TRBV7-2 and TRBJ2-3, the complete variable domain reads GAGVSQSPSNKVTEKGKDVELRCDPISGHTALYWYRQSLGQGLEFLIYFQGNSAPDKSGLPSDRFSAERTGGSVSTLTIQRTQQEDSAVYLCASSRLAGSSTDTQYFGPGTRLTVL.